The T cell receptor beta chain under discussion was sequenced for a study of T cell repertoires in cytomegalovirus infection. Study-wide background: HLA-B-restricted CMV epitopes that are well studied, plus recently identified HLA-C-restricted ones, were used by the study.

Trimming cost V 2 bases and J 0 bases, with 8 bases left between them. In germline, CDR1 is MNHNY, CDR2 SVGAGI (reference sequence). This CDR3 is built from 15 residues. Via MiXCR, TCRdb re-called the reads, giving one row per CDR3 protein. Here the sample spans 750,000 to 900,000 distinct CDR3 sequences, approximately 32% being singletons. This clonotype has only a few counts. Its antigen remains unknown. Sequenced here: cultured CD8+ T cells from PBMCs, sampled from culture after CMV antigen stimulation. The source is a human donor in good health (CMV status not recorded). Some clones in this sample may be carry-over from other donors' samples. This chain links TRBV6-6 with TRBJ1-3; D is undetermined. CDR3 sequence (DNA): TGTGCCAGCAGTTACCTGGAGCGCTCTGGAAACACCATATATTTT. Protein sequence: CASSYLERSGNTIYF.